This TCR beta chain was identified during a study of shared clonotypes between healthy human individuals. The table came from immunoSEQ multiplex PCR; TCRdb's copy has only in-frame clones and leaves some out. Seen here are over a million clones, around 78% observed once, and the top ten hold 0.5% to 0.65%. Study-wide findings and caveats: Shared clonotypes: about 5% naive CD4, roughly 3.8% naive CD8, 2.3% memory CD4, about 0.4% memory CD8. Non-shared clonotypes had lower generation probabilities than clonotypes shared by all four sorted-subset donors.

Naive CD45RA+ and memory CD45RA-negative subsets were split from CD4+ cells. Turning to this clone: Its antigen is not identified. This sample includes further DNA sequences coding for the same CDR3.

This sequence was found in a man between 18 and 35 years old in good health. Some clones in this sample may be carry-over from other donors' samples. Specimen: memory CD4+ T cells from PBMCs. Subset denoted: CD45RA-negative fraction.

Here the CDR3 reads CASRRTENTEAFF. The CDR3 DNA follows: TGTGCCAGCAGAAGAACAGAGAACACTGAAGCTTTCTTT. The chain joins TRBV6-5 to TRBJ1-1; D not resolved. Per the germline V gene, CDR1 is MNHEY and CDR2 is SVGAGI. The CDR3 is made up of 13 amino acids. The V and J ends lost 6 bases and 1 base respectively, with 9 bases between them.